The 19 T cell receptor beta chains below were found in one sample sequenced in a study of response to subunit inactivated influenza vaccine. TCRdb re-derived calls from the RT-PCR reads in MiXCR, one entry per CDR3 protein. The table includes approximately 490,000 distinct CDR3 sequences, 6.5% to 8% detected once. The sequencing here drew on PBMCs from blood, taken 23 months after vaccination. These receptors came from a man between 50 and 69 years old who received an inactivated influenza vaccine.

The rearrangement joins TRBV4-1 to TRBJ1-5; a weak D match, TRBD1 (6 bases). Between the trimmed V and J ends, which lost 0 bases and 9 bases, there was a span of 12 bases. This CDR3 is 14 amino acids long. Germline lookup yields CDR1 MGHRA and CDR2 YSYEKL. The CDR3, as DNA: TGCGCCAGCAGCCAAGAAAGGACAGTCCTGCCCCAGCATTTT. Residues: CASSQERTVLPQHF.

This chain connects TRBV3-1 to TRBJ2-1; 7 bases agree with TRBD2. Germline assignment: CDR1 LGHDT and CDR2 YNNKEL (reference sequence). CDR3 length: 17 amino acids. Trimming at V came to 3 bases and at J to 1 base, leaving 9 bases not matched to a gene. CDR3 residues: CASSHLGRGWSYNEQFF. CDR3 DNA: TGTGCCAGCAGCCACCTAGGGCGGGGGTGGTCCTACAATGAGCAGTTCTTC.

The chain has TRBV4-1 and TRBJ2-1; no firm D call. The length of the CDR3 is 13 residues. With 0 bases removed from V and 8 bases from J, the gap between germline ends came to 8 bases. CDR1 and CDR2 (germline): MGHRA, YSYEKL. The CDR3 DNA reads as TGCGCCAGCAGCCAAGATCTCAGGTATGAGCAGTTCTTC. It encodes CASSQDLRYEQFF.

The chain is built from TRBV15 and TRBJ2-7, with D maybe TRBD1 (5 bases). The CDR3 is made up of 15 amino acids. V lost 0 bases to trimming and J lost 1 base, with 10 bases between them. The germline V gene has CDR1 LNHNV and CDR2 YYDKDF (reference sequence). The CDR3, as DNA: TGTGCCACCAGCAGAGACAGGGTAGTATCCTACGAGCAGTACTTC. It translates to CATSRDRVVSYEQYF.

This clonotype has more than one count but fewer than ten. The gene calls are TRBV12-3 or TRBV12-4 and TRBJ2-3, with TRBD2 matching over 9 bases. The CDR3 has 17 residues. With 5 bases clipped from V and 4 bases from J, the junction kept 13 bases outside the gene matches. CDR3 protein: CASSPAWGRGGSDTQYF. As DNA, the CDR3 is TGTGCCAGCAGTCCAGCCTGGGGGCGGGGGGGCTCAGATACGCAGTATTTT.

This clonotype was found many times. The chain carries TRBV6-2 or TRBV6-3 and TRBJ1-2, with a possible D match to TRBD1 (5 bases). V lost 2 bases to trimming and J lost 7 bases, with 17 bases between them. The germline V gene encodes CDR1 MNHEY and CDR2 SVGEGT. This CDR3 is 15 amino acids long. The chain's CDR3 is CASSYPPDSPSGYTF. CDR3 sequence (DNA): TGTGCCAGCAGTTACCCCCCCGACAGTCCTTCTGGCTACACCTTC.

The chain combines TRBV4-3 with TRBJ2-7; TRBD2 agrees at 13 bases. This CDR3 is built from 18 residues. V shed 4 bases, J shed 2 bases, and the junction held 11 bases outside the gene matches. The V gene's germline CDR1 is LGHNA and CDR2 YSLEER. The CDR3 is CASSRGTSGRARTYEQYF. The CDR3 coding sequence is TGCGCCAGCAGCCGCGGAACTAGCGGGAGGGCCAGAACCTACGAGCAGTACTTC.

This clonotype occurred many times. The chain recombines TRBV20-1 with TRBJ2-3; 11 bases map to TRBD2. V trimming: 4 bases; J trimming: 0 bases; junction bases outside the gene matches: 6. CDR1 is DFQATT and CDR2 is SNEGSKA in the germline V gene (reference sequence). This CDR3 is built from 16 residues. CDR3 DNA sequence: TGCAGTGCTATCGGTAGCGGGAGGGCGAGCACAGATACGCAGTATTTT. Translating gives CSAIGSGRASTDTQYF.

This chain connects TRBV6-1 to TRBJ1-1, with TRBD1 as a possible D gene (5 bases). Germline-derived CDR1 and CDR2 are MNHNS and SASEGT. This CDR3 has 13 residues. Trimming removed 0 bases from V and 7 bases from J, with 9 bases in between. The CDR3, as DNA: TGTGCCAGCAGTGAAGCTCCGGGGCGTGAAGCTTTCTTT. It translates to CASSEAPGREAFF.

This sequence joins TRBV10-3 and TRBJ2-2, with a weak D call TRBD2 (6 bases). CDR1 ENHRY and CDR2 SYGVKD come from the germline V gene. Trimming shortened V by 4 bases and J by 2 bases, and 11 bases separated the two germline ends. The CDR3 loop spans 15 amino acids. The CDR3 is CAISVQGGNTGELFF. The CDR3 coding sequence is TGTGCCATCAGTGTGCAGGGAGGAAACACCGGGGAGCTGTTTTTT.

This clonotype was detected a few times. V gene TRBV7-9 combines with J gene TRBJ2-3, with D perhaps matching TRBD1 (6 bases). Germline lookup yields CDR1 SEHNR and CDR2 FQNEAQ (reference sequence). The CDR3 spans 17 residues. V was cut by 3 bases and J by 6 bases, with 22 bases left in between. CDR3 DNA: TGTGCCAGCAGCTTCCGTCAAAGGATGGGGGCACGCGATACGCAGTATTTT. Translated, it gives CASSFRQRMGARDTQYF.

V is TRBV20-1 and J is TRBJ2-3, with TRBD1 as a possible D gene (5 bases). V shed 1 base and J shed 4 bases, with 15 bases lying between them. There are 15 residues in the CDR3. Germline V gene data show CDR1 as DFQATT and CDR2 as SNEGSKA (reference sequence). The CDR3 DNA is TGCAGTGCTAGAGGCCAGGGAAGTGGATCAGATACGCAGTATTTT. Protein sequence: CSARGQGSGSDTQYF.

This clonotype showed up many times. V is TRBV7-9 and J is TRBJ1-4, with unresolved D. From germline, CDR1 is SEHNR and CDR2 FQNEAQ (reference sequence). V lost 5 bases to trimming and J lost 8 bases, with 15 bases between them. This CDR3 has 14 residues. This chain's CDR3 is CASSQTPVEEKLFF. In DNA, the CDR3 is TGTGCCAGCAGCCAGACCCCGGTGGAGGAAAAACTGTTTTTT.

This clonotype was recorded a few times. No conserved phenylalanine or tryptophan ends this CDR3, so it is likely a read error. The chain uses TRBV7-2 and TRBJ2-5, with D uncertain. The V end was cut by 4 bases, the J end by 1 base, with 1 base between. The germline gives CDR1 SGHTA, CDR2 FQGNSA. This CDR3 comprises 11 residues. The CDR3 coding sequence is TGTGCCAGCAGCTCCCAAGAGACCCAGTACTCC. Translation gives CASSSQETQYS.

This chain connects TRBV2 to TRBJ2-1; no clear D. The V gene lost 1 base and the J gene lost 0 bases, with 7 bases spanning the gap. The CDR3 extends over 15 amino acids. Germline V gene sequence: CDR1 SNHLY, CDR2 FYNNEI. The CDR3 DNA reads as TGTGCCAGCAGTGAAGAGAGTAGCTCCTACAATGAGCAGTTCTTC. As protein: CASSEESSSYNEQFF.

This clonotype was detected many times. This sequence joins TRBV12-3 or TRBV12-4 and TRBJ1-5; the D gene is possibly TRBD1 (5 bases). There are 13 residues in the CDR3. V was shortened by 5 bases and J by 9 bases, with 14 bases between the two germline ends. The CDR3 sequence: CASSAGTVGPQHF. The CDR3 nucleotides are TGTGCCAGCAGTGCAGGGACGGTGGGGCCCCAGCATTTT.

This clonotype was seen only a few times. The chain uses TRBV20-1 and TRBJ2-5; 12 nucleotides agree with TRBD1. Germline V CDR1 and CDR2: DFQATT, SNEGSKA (reference sequence). The J segment lost 4 bases and the V segment lost 2 bases, leaving 8 bases of the junction unmatched. There are 16 residues in the CDR3. The CDR3 DNA is TGCAGTGCTAGAACCGGGACAGGGGGCTTTGGAGAGACCCAGTACTTC. Amino acids: CSARTGTGGFGETQYF.

This clonotype has at least ten counts. This chain joins TRBV4-2 and TRBJ1-1, with no clear D. V gave up 4 bases and J gave up 4 bases, with 16 bases separating them. The CDR3 totals 15 residues. CDR1 and CDR2 from the germline V gene are LGHNA and YNFKEQ. CDR3: CASSLTEGSGTEAFF. The CDR3 DNA is TGTGCCAGCAGCCTAACTGAAGGCTCTGGCACTGAAGCTTTCTTT.

The V and J genes are TRBV10-3 and TRBJ1-5, with D perhaps matching TRBD1 (5 bases). This CDR3 contains 15 residues. Germline CDR1 ENHRY, CDR2 SYGVKD. The V gene lost 0 bases and the J gene lost 6 bases, with 12 bases spanning the gap. The CDR3 spells CAISESRQGVQPQHF. The CDR3 DNA reads TGTGCCATCAGTGAGTCTAGGCAGGGTGTTCAGCCCCAGCATTTT.